These T cell receptor beta chains were read from a single sample in a study of blood T cell repertoires in COVID-19. The repertoire was sequenced with immunoSEQ multiplex PCR; TCRdb's copy has only in-frame clones and lacks some. The sample records 300,000 to 450,000 clones, around 87% being singletons. Sample: PBMCs or T cells enriched from blood (not recorded which). The receptors stem from a middle-aged man in a cohort exposed to, infected with or recovered from COVID-19 (not recorded which). Each CDR3 is given with its conserved first and last residue. The D gene is left open where the match is weak. Only part of the rows carry a size: once, few, many, or a class if the clone is expanded.

NA	TRBV9	NA	TRBJ1-5	CASSVDAGANQPQHF	TGTGCCAGCAGCGTAGACGCAGGGGCAAATCAGCCCCAGCATTTT
NA	TRBV14	NA	TRBJ1-2	CASSEYGEVGYTF	TGTGCCAGCAGCGAATACGGGGAGGTTGGCTACACCTTC
NA	TRBV7-6	TRBD2	TRBJ2-1	CASSRPSGRSYNEQFF	TGTGCCAGCAGTCGACCTAGCGGGAGGTCCTACAATGAGCAGTTCTTC
NA	TRBV27	TRBD2	TRBJ2-7	CASSPGLAGVREQYF	TGTGCCAGCAGTCCTGGACTAGCGGGAGTCAGGGAGCAGTACTTC
NA	TRBV7-9	TRBD1	TRBJ1-2	CASSPKGQHYGYTF	TGTGCCAGCAGCCCCAAGGGACAGCACTATGGCTACACCTTC
NA	TRBV7-3	NA	TRBJ2-5	CASSLAGAFQETQYF	TGTGCCAGCAGCTTAGCAGGGGCCTTTCAAGAGACCCAGTACTTC
NA	TRBV5-5	TRBD2	TRBJ2-3	CASSLVELAGDTQYF	TGTGCCAGCAGCTTGGTGGAACTAGCGGGAGATACGCAGTATTTT
NA	TRBV7-6	TRBD2	TRBJ2-1	CASSFRVHDPRLAVLEDNEQFF	TGTGCCAGCAGCTTCAGGGTACACGACCCGCGACTAGCGGTCCTTGAGGACAATGAGCAGTTCTTC
NA	TRBV5-1	TRBD1	TRBJ1-3	CASSPRDSNTIYF	TGCGCCAGCAGCCCCCGGGACAGTAACACCATATATTTT
NA	TRBV29-1	TRBD2	TRBJ2-3	CSGRTSSVADTQYF	TGCAGCGGGAGGACTAGCTCTGTAGCAGATACGCAGTATTTT
NA	TRBV18	TRBD2	TRBJ2-2	CASSPGLAGVSGELFF	TGTGCCAGCTCACCCGGACTAGCGGGAGTGTCCGGGGAGCTGTTTTTT
NA	TRBV2	TRBD2	TRBJ2-2	CASVVAGAGTGELFF	TGTGCCAGCGTAGTAGCGGGAGCTGGCACCGGGGAGCTGTTTTTT
NA	TRBV28	NA	TRBJ2-2	CASSFVRELFF	TGTGCCAGCAGTTTTGTTAGGGAGCTGTTTTTT
NA	TRBV24-1	NA	TRBJ2-1	CATSDSAGRYNEQFF	TGTGCCACCAGTGATTCCGCGGGCAGGTACAATGAGCAGTTCTTC
NA	TRBV9	TRBD1	TRBJ2-3	CASSVEQGMDTQYF	TGTGCCAGCAGCGTAGAACAGGGGATGGATACGCAGTATTTT
NA	TRBV6-5	NA	TRBJ2-7	CASSKTGAYEQYF	TGTGCCAGCAGTAAAACAGGAGCCTACGAGCAGTACTTC
NA	TRBV2	TRBD1	TRBJ1-1	CASRVRQGVNTEAFF	TGTGCCAGCAGGGTTAGACAGGGAGTGAACACTGAAGCTTTCTTT
NA	TRBV7-8	NA	TRBJ2-2	CASSPHLVVNTGELFF	TGTGCCAGCAGCCCACACCTTGTGGTTAACACCGGGGAGCTGTTTTTT
few	TRBV2	TRBD1	TRBJ1-5	CASSTSRTGPSNQPQHF	TGTGCCAGCAGCACCTCTCGGACAGGGCCTAGCAATCAGCCCCAGCATTTT
NA	TRBV15	NA	TRBJ2-7	CATSRAGAGVSYEQYF	TGTGCCACCAGCAGGGCCGGGGCAGGGGTCTCCTACGAGCAGTACTTC
NA	TRBV19	TRBD2	TRBJ2-7	CASRPAGVVTEQYF	TGTGCCAGTAGACCAGCGGGAGTTGTGACCGAGCAGTACTTC
NA	TRBV20-1	NA	TRBJ2-3	CSAPRGDTQYF	TGCAGTGCCCCACGGGGGGATACGCAGTATTTT
NA	TRBV19	TRBD2	TRBJ2-1	CASSTGTSGSREQFF	TGTGCCAGTAGTACCGGGACTAGCGGGAGTAGGGAGCAGTTCTTC
NA	TRBV6-5	NA	TRBJ2-7	CASSPDIAYEQYF	TGTGCCAGCAGCCCCGACATCGCCTACGAGCAGTACTTC
NA	TRBV5-5	TRBD1	TRBJ1-1	CASSRTGTGVPNTEAFF	TGTGCCAGCAGCCGCACCGGGACAGGGGTTCCGAACACTGAAGCTTTCTTT
NA	TRBV7-3	NA	TRBJ1-6	CASSLGGANNSPLHF	TGTGCCAGCAGCTTAGGGGGCGCGAATAATTCACCCCTCCACTTT
NA	TRBV30	TRBD1	TRBJ1-2	CAWSLRDRGRYGYTF	TGTGCCTGGAGTCTCCGGGACAGGGGTCGATATGGCTACACCTTC
NA	TRBV10-3	NA	TRBJ1-5	CAISQNRAGSNQPQHF	TGTGCCATCAGTCAAAACAGGGCGGGTAGCAATCAGCCCCAGCATTTT
NA	TRBV5-1	TRBD1	TRBJ1-1	CASSGSTGYTEAFF	TGCGCCAGCAGCGGCTCGACAGGGTACACTGAAGCTTTCTTT
NA	TRBV20-1	TRBD2	TRBJ2-3	CSASATSGASTDTQYF	TGCAGTGCTAGTGCGACTAGCGGGGCTAGCACAGATACGCAGTATTTT
NA	TRBV9	NA	TRBJ2-1	CASSVGGGGSHNEQFF	TGTGCCAGCAGCGTAGGAGGCGGTGGGTCCCACAATGAGCAGTTCTTC
once	TRBV7-6	NA	TRBJ2-2	CASSILGTGELFF	TGTGCCAGCAGCATACTAGGCACCGGGGAGCTGTTTTTT
NA	TRBV6-2/TRBV6-3	NA	TRBJ2-3	CASSLRRGGTDTQYF	TGTGCCAGCAGTTTGAGAAGGGGTGGCACAGATACGCAGTATTTT
NA	TRBV7-2	NA	TRBJ1-3	CASRQDFVPGNTIYF	TGTGCCAGCAGACAAGACTTTGTTCCGGGAAACACCATATATTTT
NA	TRBV19	TRBD1	TRBJ1-6	CASSMIQGGNNSPLHF	TGTGCCAGTAGTATGATACAGGGGGGAAATAATTCACCCCTCCACTTT
few	TRBV10-2	NA	TRBJ2-5	CASSSGQETQYF	TGCGCCAGCAGTAGCGGCCAAGAGACCCAGTACTTC
few	TRBV3-1/TRBV3-2	TRBD1	TRBJ2-7	CASSQDWGQGYEQYF	TGTGCCAGCAGCCAAGATTGGGGACAGGGCTACGAGCAGTACTTC
NA	TRBV10-1	NA	TRBJ2-1	CASSESTSSYNEQFF	TGCGCCAGCAGTGAGTCTACGAGCTCCTACAATGAGCAGTTCTTC
NA	TRBV6-5	NA	TRBJ1-6	CASSRPAGGSPLHF	TGTGCCAGCAGCCGTCCCGCCGGGGGATCACCCCTCCACTTT
NA	TRBV4-1	NA	TRBJ2-1	CASSQDSNEQFF	TGCGCCAGCAGCCAAGATAGTAATGAGCAGTTCTTC
NA	TRBV5-4	NA	TRBJ2-5	CASSLALGGLRSETQYF	TGTGCCAGCAGCTTGGCCCTTGGCGGGTTAAGATCGGAGACCCAGTACTTC
NA	TRBV5-1	TRBD2	TRBJ2-7	CASKLLAGELYEQYF	TGCGCCAGCAAACTACTAGCGGGAGAACTGTACGAGCAGTACTTC
NA	TRBV19	NA	TRBJ1-3	CASSMRIRDSSGNTIYF	TGTGCCAGTAGTATGAGGATAAGGGACTCCTCTGGAAACACCATATATTTT
NA	TRBV29-1	NA	TRBJ1-2	CSVGTPTANYGYTF	TGCAGCGTTGGGACGCCGACAGCTAACTATGGCTACACCTTC
NA	TRBV6-5	TRBD2	TRBJ2-7	CASSSSGTTYEQYF	TGTGCCAGCAGTTCTAGCGGGACTACCTACGAGCAGTACTTC
NA	TRBV30	NA	TRBJ2-2	CAWSRPQGFTLNTGELFF	TGTGCCTGGAGCCGCCCACAGGGATTTACACTCAACACCGGGGAGCTGTTTTTT
NA	TRBV5-1	NA	TRBJ2-2	CASSLSSKLAGELFF	TGCGCCAGCAGCTTGTCCTCGAAATTAGCCGGGGAGCTGTTTTTT
once	TRBV27	TRBD1	TRBJ1-1	CASGQVAGTEAFF	TGTGCCAGCGGACAGGTCGCGGGAACTGAAGCTTTCTTT